A selection of T cell receptor beta chains follows, all from one sample in a study of cytomegalovirus exposure and HLA in healthy donors. Sequencing was performed with immunoSEQ multiplex PCR; in TCRdb, only in-frame clones are kept and a portion is missing. The data show roughly 100,000 clones, roughly three quarters seen once. Material: PBMCs. The receptor source for this set is a female donor in good health and CMV-seronegative. The CDR3 runs from the conserved cysteine through the conserved F or W. Fields, in order: V gene, D gene, clone size, J gene, CDR3 protein, CDR3 DNA. The D gene is left open where the match is weak. A row's size may be missing; if present it is once, few, many or a size class.

v_gene: TRBV5-1; d_gene: TRBD2; abundance: few; j_gene: TRBJ2-5; CDR3aa: CASSWEGSGGRETQYF; CDR3nt: TGCGCCAGCAGCTGGGAGGGGAGCGGGGGTCGGGAGACCCAGTACTTC
v_gene: TRBV27; d_gene: TRBD1; abundance: .; j_gene: TRBJ2-2; CDR3aa: CASIKTGKDGELFF; CDR3nt: TGTGCCAGCATCAAGACAGGGAAGGACGGGGAGCTGTTTTTT
v_gene: TRBV5-1; d_gene: .; abundance: .; j_gene: TRBJ1-3; CDR3aa: CASTQGSGNTIYF; CDR3nt: TGCGCCAGCACTCAGGGGTCTGGAAACACCATATATTTT
v_gene: TRBV7-3; d_gene: .; abundance: .; j_gene: TRBJ2-7; CDR3aa: CASSLGLGLYEQYF; CDR3nt: TGTGCCAGCAGCCTGGGGCTGGGTCTCTACGAGCAGTACTTC
v_gene: TRBV28; d_gene: TRBD2; abundance: .; j_gene: TRBJ2-2; CDR3aa: CASSQVRTSGTRAGELFF; CDR3nt: TGTGCCAGCAGCCAGGTTCGGACTAGCGGGACTAGGGCCGGGGAGCTGTTTTTT
v_gene: TRBV6-5; d_gene: TRBD1; abundance: .; j_gene: TRBJ1-3; CDR3aa: CASSRTGESGNTIYF; CDR3nt: TGTGCCAGCAGCAGGACAGGGGAGTCTGGAAACACCATATATTTT
v_gene: TRBV2; d_gene: TRBD1; abundance: .; j_gene: TRBJ1-1; CDR3aa: CASSEDRDEPEAFF; CDR3nt: TGTGCCAGCAGTGAGGACAGGGATGAACCTGAAGCTTTCTTT
v_gene: TRBV9; d_gene: .; abundance: few; j_gene: TRBJ2-1; CDR3aa: CASSVAGETYNEQFF; CDR3nt: TGTGCCAGCAGCGTAGCGGGGGAAACCTACAATGAGCAGTTCTTC
v_gene: TRBV28; d_gene: .; abundance: .; j_gene: TRBJ1-1; CDR3aa: CASSSPGGGFGTEAFF; CDR3nt: TGTGCCAGCAGTTCCCCGGGTGGAGGGTTTGGGACTGAAGCTTTCTTT
v_gene: TRBV25-1; d_gene: .; abundance: .; j_gene: TRBJ2-5; CDR3aa: CASSESGAGTEETQYF; CDR3nt: TGTGCCAGCAGTGAGTCCGGGGCGGGAACCGAAGAGACCCAGTACTTC
v_gene: TRBV5-1; d_gene: .; abundance: .; j_gene: TRBJ2-2; CDR3aa: CASSLGDIEGLFF; CDR3nt: TGCGCCAGCAGCCTCGGGGACATCGAAGGGCTGTTTTTT
v_gene: TRBV7-2; d_gene: .; abundance: .; j_gene: TRBJ1-5; CDR3aa: CASSAGTRVQPQHF; CDR3nt: TGTGCCAGCAGCGCCGGGACAAGGGTTCAGCCCCAGCATTTT
v_gene: TRBV14; d_gene: .; abundance: once; j_gene: TRBJ2-7; CDR3aa: CASSPGQLYEQYF; CDR3nt: TGTGCCAGCAGCCCTGGACAGCTCTACGAGCAGTACTTC
v_gene: TRBV7-9; d_gene: .; abundance: .; j_gene: TRBJ1-6; CDR3aa: CASSLGRGNNSPLHF; CDR3nt: TGTGCCAGCAGCTTAGGGCGGGGGAATAATTCACCCCTCCACTTT
v_gene: TRBV9; d_gene: .; abundance: .; j_gene: TRBJ1-1; CDR3aa: CASSLRHSPYTEAFF; CDR3nt: TGTGCCAGCAGCCTGCGACACTCCCCGTACACTGAAGCTTTCTTT
v_gene: TRBV29-1; d_gene: .; abundance: .; j_gene: TRBJ2-1; CDR3aa: CSAEQGRKNNEQFF; CDR3nt: TGCAGCGCCGAACAGGGTAGGAAAAACAATGAGCAGTTCTTC
v_gene: TRBV11-2; d_gene: .; abundance: .; j_gene: TRBJ2-2; CDR3aa: CASSLVAGRHITGELFF; CDR3nt: TGTGCCAGCAGCTTAGTGGCGGGCAGACATATCACCGGGGAGCTGTTTTTT
v_gene: TRBV7-9; d_gene: TRBD2; abundance: .; j_gene: TRBJ2-7; CDR3aa: CASSPDRTSGTIPSYEQYF; CDR3nt: TGTGCCAGCAGCCCAGACCGGACTAGCGGGACCATCCCCTCCTACGAGCAGTACTTC
v_gene: TRBV28; d_gene: TRBD2; abundance: few; j_gene: TRBJ2-4; CDR3aa: CASSLWGGPKNIQYF; CDR3nt: TGTGCCAGCAGTTTATGGGGAGGGCCCAAAAACATTCAGTACTTC
v_gene: TRBV5-1; d_gene: TRBD2; abundance: .; j_gene: TRBJ2-2; CDR3aa: CASSFLAGGPGELFF; CDR3nt: TGCGCCAGCAGCTTCCTAGCGGGGGGGCCCGGGGAGCTGTTTTTT
v_gene: TRBV7-2; d_gene: TRBD1; abundance: .; j_gene: TRBJ1-5; CDR3aa: CASSSHRGQGNQPQHF; CDR3nt: TGTGCCAGCAGCTCCCACAGGGGGCAGGGCAATCAGCCCCAGCATTTT
v_gene: TRBV2; d_gene: TRBD2; abundance: .; j_gene: TRBJ2-3; CDR3aa: CASSKLREGGDTQYF; CDR3nt: TGTGCCAGCAGTAAATTGCGGGAGGGCGGAGATACGCAGTATTTT
v_gene: TRBV19; d_gene: TRBD2; abundance: .; j_gene: TRBJ2-1; CDR3aa: CASRGTSSYNEQFF; CDR3nt: TGTGCCAGTAGAGGGACTAGCTCGTACAATGAGCAGTTCTTC
v_gene: TRBV27; d_gene: .; abundance: .; j_gene: TRBJ2-2; CDR3aa: CASSFNRRLTGELFF; CDR3nt: TGTGCCAGCAGTTTCAACAGGAGATTGACCGGGGAGCTGTTTTTT
v_gene: TRBV27; d_gene: TRBD1; abundance: .; j_gene: TRBJ1-2; CDR3aa: CASSPVPGQPYGYTF; CDR3nt: TGTGCCAGCAGTCCGGTGCCGGGACAGCCCTATGGCTACACCTTC
v_gene: TRBV6-1; d_gene: .; abundance: once; j_gene: TRBJ2-2; CDR3aa: CASRGIGGNTGELFF; CDR3nt: TGTGCCAGCAGGGGGATCGGGGGAAACACCGGGGAGCTGTTTTTT
v_gene: TRBV5-1; d_gene: .; abundance: .; j_gene: TRBJ2-7; CDR3aa: CASSPRQAISYEQYF; CDR3nt: TGCGCCAGCAGCCCCCGACAGGCGATCTCCTACGAGCAGTACTTC
v_gene: TRBV6-5; d_gene: TRBD1; abundance: .; j_gene: TRBJ1-2; CDR3aa: CASSPGQGLYYGYTF; CDR3nt: TGTGCCAGCAGCCCCGGACAGGGTTTATACTATGGCTACACCTTC
v_gene: TRBV7-3; d_gene: .; abundance: .; j_gene: TRBJ2-1; CDR3aa: CASSPTRTDNEQFF; CDR3nt: TGTGCCAGCAGCCCGACGCGGACAGACAATGAGCAGTTCTTC
v_gene: TRBV6-6; d_gene: .; abundance: .; j_gene: TRBJ2-3; CDR3aa: CASTQTRTDTQYF; CDR3nt: TGTGCCAGCACCCAGACACGCACAGATACGCAGTATTTT
v_gene: TRBV27; d_gene: .; abundance: once; j_gene: TRBJ1-2; CDR3aa: CASSIYGGASNYGYTF; CDR3nt: TGTGCCAGCAGTATTTATGGGGGGGCATCCAACTATGGCTACACCTTC
v_gene: TRBV5-6; d_gene: .; abundance: .; j_gene: TRBJ2-7; CDR3aa: CASSLEQWEQYF; CDR3nt: TGTGCCAGCAGCTTGGAACAGTGGGAGCAGTACTTC
v_gene: TRBV27; d_gene: TRBD2; abundance: few; j_gene: TRBJ2-1; CDR3aa: CASSLITSGATKYNEQFF; CDR3nt: TGTGCCAGCAGTTTAATTACTAGCGGGGCAACTAAATACAATGAGCAGTTCTTC
v_gene: TRBV7-9; d_gene: TRBD2; abundance: .; j_gene: TRBJ2-3; CDR3aa: CASSSPGRALGTQYF; CDR3nt: TGTGCCAGCAGCTCGCCGGGGAGGGCGCTAGGTACGCAGTATTTT
v_gene: TRBV29-1; d_gene: TRBD1; abundance: once; j_gene: TRBJ2-1; CDR3aa: CSVRQGSYNEQFF; CDR3nt: TGCAGCGTAAGACAGGGGTCCTACAATGAGCAGTTCTTC
v_gene: TRBV7-9; d_gene: .; abundance: .; j_gene: TRBJ1-6; CDR3aa: CASSYRGASYNSPLHF; CDR3nt: TGTGCCAGCAGTTATCGGGGAGCTTCCTATAATTCACCCCTCCACTTT
v_gene: TRBV6-5; d_gene: .; abundance: few; j_gene: TRBJ2-1; CDR3aa: CASRPRHLSYNEQFF; CDR3nt: TGTGCCAGCAGACCCAGACATCTATCCTACAATGAGCAGTTCTTC
v_gene: TRBV6-5; d_gene: .; abundance: .; j_gene: TRBJ1-1; CDR3aa: CASSAYLGLITEAFF; CDR3nt: TGTGCCAGCAGTGCCTACTTGGGACTGATCACTGAAGCTTTCTTT
v_gene: TRBV19; d_gene: TRBD2; abundance: .; j_gene: TRBJ2-2; CDR3aa: CASTPSAGGRNTGELFF; CDR3nt: TGTGCCAGTACCCCATCGGCGGGAGGGAGGAACACCGGGGAGCTGTTTTTT
v_gene: TRBV6-1; d_gene: .; abundance: .; j_gene: TRBJ1-1; CDR3aa: CASSGPGGWNTEAFF; CDR3nt: TGTGCCAGCAGTGGGCCGGGGGGGTGGAACACTGAAGCTTTCTTT
v_gene: TRBV6-5; d_gene: .; abundance: .; j_gene: TRBJ2-7; CDR3aa: CASSDSYEQYF; CDR3nt: TGTGCCAGCAGCGACAGCTACGAGCAGTACTTC
v_gene: TRBV5-1; d_gene: TRBD1; abundance: .; j_gene: TRBJ1-1; CDR3aa: CASSLGQGGEAFF; CDR3nt: TGCGCCAGCAGCTTGGGACAGGGTGGTGAAGCTTTCTTT
v_gene: TRBV27; d_gene: .; abundance: once; j_gene: TRBJ1-2; CDR3aa: CASSFGREGYTF; CDR3nt: TGTGCCAGCAGTTTTGGCCGGGAAGGCTACACCTTC
v_gene: TRBV9; d_gene: TRBD2; abundance: .; j_gene: TRBJ2-1; CDR3aa: CASSLAGHSYNEQFF; CDR3nt: TGTGCCAGCAGCCTAGCGGGTCACTCCTACAATGAGCAGTTCTTC
v_gene: TRBV11-3; d_gene: .; abundance: few; j_gene: TRBJ2-2; CDR3aa: CASSLSQRNTGELFF; CDR3nt: TGTGCCAGCAGCTTATCACAGAGGAACACCGGGGAGCTGTTTTTT
v_gene: TRBV27; d_gene: TRBD2; abundance: .; j_gene: TRBJ2-3; CDR3aa: CASSHPLAGGSTDTQYF; CDR3nt: TGTGCCAGCAGTCACCCCCTAGCGGGAGGGAGCACAGATACGCAGTATTTT
v_gene: TRBV6-5; d_gene: TRBD1; abundance: .; j_gene: TRBJ1-5; CDR3aa: CASRVGQGNQPQHF; CDR3nt: TGTGCCAGCAGGGTTGGACAGGGCAATCAGCCCCAGCATTTT
v_gene: TRBV19; d_gene: TRBD2; abundance: few; j_gene: TRBJ2-5; CDR3aa: CASSSPGTSGSIGETQYF; CDR3nt: TGTGCCAGTAGTTCCCCCGGGACTAGCGGGAGTATTGGAGAGACCCAGTACTTC
v_gene: TRBV6-1; d_gene: TRBD1; abundance: .; j_gene: TRBJ2-7; CDR3aa: CASRGRDRASYEQYF; CDR3nt: TGTGCCAGCAGGGGCCGGGACAGGGCTTCCTACGAGCAGTACTTC
v_gene: TRBV14; d_gene: TRBD1; abundance: .; j_gene: TRBJ1-2; CDR3aa: CASSQDGGQGAIYGYTF; CDR3nt: TGTGCCAGCAGCCAAGATGGGGGACAGGGGGCTATCTATGGCTACACCTTC
v_gene: TRBV27; d_gene: TRBD1; abundance: .; j_gene: TRBJ1-2; CDR3aa: CASSSTGGAGYGYTF; CDR3nt: TGTGCCAGCAGTTCTACAGGGGGCGCAGGGTATGGCTACACCTTC
v_gene: TRBV4-1; d_gene: .; abundance: .; j_gene: TRBJ1-2; CDR3aa: CASSPGRQGKNYGYTF; CDR3nt: TGCGCCAGCAGCCCCGGCCGGCAGGGAAAAAACTATGGCTACACCTTC
v_gene: TRBV21-1; d_gene: .; abundance: .; j_gene: TRBJ2-3; CDR3aa: CASSTPGLAAYTQYF; CDR3nt: TGTGCCAGCAGCACTCCGGGACTAGCGGCATATACGCAGTATTTT